This TCR beta chain was observed in a study of shared clonotypes between healthy human individuals. Whole-study findings and limits: The naive CD4 repertoires of a handful of donors were compared, and roughly 5% of clonotypes were shared. Donors were few, which limited the genetic and exposure-history diversity represented.

Worth noting for this clone: As yet, its antigen is unknown.

Trimming stripped 3 bases from V and 0 bases from J, with 11 bases between. The CDR3 extends over 15 amino acids. CDR1 and CDR2 (germline): MNHEY, SMNVEV (reference sequence). DNA at 200 ng, about 30,000 T cell genomes, went into sorted-subset replicate PCRs. Produced via immunoSEQ multiplex PCR; TCRdb's table is partial and in-frame only. The table records approximately 1.1 million clones, 75% to 85% of them present only once. This receptor was identified in a man aged 18 to 29 in good health. Some clones in this sample may be carry-over from other donors' samples. Source material: memory CD4+ T cells from PBMCs. Sample subset: CD45RA-negative fraction. The chain links TRBV27 to TRBJ2-5; unclear D gene. The CDR3: CASSFDGRYQETQYF. The CDR3 nucleotides read TGTGCCAGCAGTTTTGACGGAAGGTACCAAGAGACCCAGTACTTC.